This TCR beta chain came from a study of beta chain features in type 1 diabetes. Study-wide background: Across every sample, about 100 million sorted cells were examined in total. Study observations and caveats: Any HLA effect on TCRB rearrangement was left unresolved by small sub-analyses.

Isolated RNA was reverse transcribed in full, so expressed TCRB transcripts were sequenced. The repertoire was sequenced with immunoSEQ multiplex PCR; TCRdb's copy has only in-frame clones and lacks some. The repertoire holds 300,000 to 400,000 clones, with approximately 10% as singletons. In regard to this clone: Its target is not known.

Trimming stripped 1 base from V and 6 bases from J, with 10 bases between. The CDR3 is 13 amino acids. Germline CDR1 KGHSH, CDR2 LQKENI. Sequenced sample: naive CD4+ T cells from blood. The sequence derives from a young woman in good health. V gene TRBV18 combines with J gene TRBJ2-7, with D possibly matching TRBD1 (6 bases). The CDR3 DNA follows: TGTGCCAGCTCACCACTGAACAGGGTCGAGCAGTACTTC. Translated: CASSPLNRVEQYF.